This TCR beta chain was documented in a study of blood T cell repertoires in COVID-19. Overall study: From T cells, B-cell-depleted T cells, or PBMCs came the material, which was cDNA or gDNA.

Clones were sequenced by immunoSEQ multiplex PCR, and TCRdb holds only the in-frame ones, with some missing. Among about 210,000 clones listed, about 89% were seen once. There are 16 residues in the CDR3. Germline V gene data show CDR1 as SNHLY and CDR2 as FYNNEI. V was pared by 6 bases and J by 0 bases, with 12 bases between. The clonotype was recovered from a woman between 40 and 55 years old with acute or convalescent COVID-19. The sequenced sample was peripheral blood. This chain links TRBV2 with TRBJ1-6; perhaps TRBD1 as D (6 bases). DNA for the CDR3: TGTGCCAGCAGGACTACAGGGCCCTCCTATAATTCACCCCTCCACTTT. Its translation: CASRTTGPSYNSPLHF.